This T cell receptor (beta chain) was captured by sequencing in a study of CD8+ T cells in alopecia areata. Study-level information: Treated patients were given oral tofacitinib, which was dosed at 5 to 10 mg twice daily. Study observations and caveats: Clonality was higher in lesional than normal scalp, especially in alopecia totalis/universalis.

Germline trimming cut 4 bases from V and 8 bases from J; bases unmatched to any gene: 8. This CDR3 is built from 14 residues. Germline loops: CDR1 GTSNPN, CDR2 SVGIG (reference sequence). The sequencing template was cDNA reverse transcribed from extracted RNA. Data came from immunoSEQ multiplex PCR; TCRdb stores just in-frame clones and leaves some out. This table holds around 150,000 clones, roughly two thirds found once. Treatment meaning: oral pan-JAK inhibitor, 5-10 mg twice daily. As concerns this clone: Its target is not known.

This TCR derives from a human donor with alopecia areata. The sequencing used CD4+ T cells sorted from blood, collected at week 4, from a patient treated with tofacitinib. The V and J genes are TRBV30 and TRBJ2-3; TRBD2 matches 11 bases. This chain's CDR3 is CAWKGTSGGGTQYF. DNA of the CDR3: TGTGCCTGGAAAGGGACTAGCGGAGGAGGTACGCAGTATTTT.